Listed here is a single TCR beta chain. Produced via immunoSEQ multiplex PCR; TCRdb's table is partial and in-frame only. The table has 110,000 or so clones, around 87% seen once; the top ten hold about 2%. These data originate in a study of blood T cell repertoires in COVID-19. Overall study: Whether acute or convalescent, the COVID-19 samples came from the United States, Italy and Spain.

The CDR3 sequence is 13 residues long. CDR1 is KGHSH and CDR2 is LQKENI in the germline V gene. Trimming stripped 3 bases from V and 2 bases from J, with 7 bases between. The origin of this receptor is a woman in her fifties or sixties with acute or convalescent COVID-19. This chain uses TRBV18 with TRBJ1-2, with D maybe TRBD1 (5 bases). Input material: peripheral blood. The CDR3 reads CASSPTENYGYTF. The CDR3, as DNA: TGTGCCAGCTCACCGACAGAAAACTATGGCTACACCTTC.